The 26 T cell receptor beta chains in this list originate from one sample, sequenced in a study of metastatic and nonmetastatic thyroid tumors. TCRdb recomputed clones from the PCR reads via MiXCR. The repertoire has roughly 6,500 clones, about 31% of them found once; the top ten carry around 17%. Thyroid surgery was preceded by no treatment in any patient. The sample taken for sequencing was adjacent normal tissue. The receptors were sampled from a female donor with papillary thyroid cancer or a benign thyroid nodule (not recorded which). Some clones in this sample may be carry-over from other donors' samples.

This clone is deemed medium-sized. V is TRBV3-1 and J is TRBJ2-7; 8 bases match TRBD2. J was trimmed by 3 bases and V by 4 bases; bases with no gene match: 8. Looked up from germline, CDR1 is LGHDT and CDR2 is YNNKEL (reference sequence). The CDR3 covers 15 residues. For the CDR3, the DNA is TGTGCCAGCAGCCCGGTCGGCGGGAGGCACTACGAGCAGTACTTC. As protein: CASSPVGGRHYEQYF.

This sequence joins TRBV20-1 and TRBJ2-7; D not resolved. Germline V lookup: CDR1 DFQATT, CDR2 SNEGSKA (reference sequence). There are 13 residues in the CDR3. V was clipped by 0 bases and J by 0 bases, with 6 bases between them. The CDR3, as DNA: TGCAGTGCTAGAGACGTCAGCTCCTACGAGCAGTACTTC. This gives the protein CSARDVSSYEQYF.

There are many counts of this clone. This rearrangement joins TRBV4-2 to TRBJ2-1, with 8 bases identical to TRBD1. The J segment lost 8 bases and the V segment lost 2 bases, leaving 8 bases of the junction unmatched. CDR1 and CDR2 (germline): LGHNA, YNFKEQ. The CDR3 is 15 amino acids. As DNA, the CDR3 is TGTGCCAGCAGCCAACAGGACAGGGAGAGGGATGAGCAGTTCTTC. It codes for CASSQQDRERDEQFF.

This clone was observed a single time. Lacking the conserved final phenylalanine or tryptophan, this CDR3 likely reflects a read error. The chain carries TRBV11-2 and TRBJ1-2; the D gene is possibly TRBD1 (5 bases). This CDR3 contains 15 residues. The germline gives CDR1 SGHAT, CDR2 FQNNGV. V was trimmed by 0 bases and J by 4 bases, leaving 12 bases between them. CDR3 sequence reads: CASSLDLVGGYGYTL. The CDR3 DNA follows: TGTGCCAGCAGCTTAGATCTTGTGGGGGGCTATGGCTACACCCTC.

The chain joins TRBV20-1 to TRBJ2-7; 7 bases agree with TRBD1. The CDR3 contains 15 residues. The germline V gene encodes CDR1 DFQATT and CDR2 SNEGSKA (reference sequence). J was trimmed by 2 bases and V by 5 bases; bases with no gene match: 12. The CDR3 sequence: CSAPKTGKVAYEQYF. Here the CDR3 DNA reads TGCAGTGCTCCGAAGACAGGGAAGGTGGCCTACGAGCAGTACTTC.

The V gene is TRBV19, the J gene TRBJ1-6; possible D gene TRBD1, 6 bases. Between the trimmed V and J ends, which lost 3 bases and 8 bases, there was a span of 14 bases. Germline V gene sequence: CDR1 LNHDA, CDR2 SQIVND (reference sequence). The CDR3 runs 15 residues. DNA of the CDR3: TGTGCCAGTAGTATCATGGCAGGGGAGGATTCACCCCTCCACTTT. Encoded protein: CASSIMAGEDSPLHF.

The rearrangement links TRBV9 to TRBJ2-7; 8 bases are a match to TRBD2. Germline assignment: CDR1 SGDLS and CDR2 YYNGEE. The junction had 6 bases not matched to a gene; V was cut back by 0 bases and J by 4 bases. There are 15 residues in the CDR3. CDR3 coding DNA: TGTGCCAGCAGCGTAGGTCCAGCGGGGGTGTACGAGCAGTACTTC. It encodes CASSVGPAGVYEQYF.

The V and J genes are TRBV11-3 and TRBJ1-5; no clear D gene. The CDR3 covers 14 residues. CDR1 is SGHNT, CDR2 YENEEA, per germline. V lost 4 bases and J 4 bases, leaving 11 bases between the germline ends. The CDR3 loop reads CASSSCERNQPQHF. In nucleotides, the CDR3 is TGTGCCAGCAGCTCCTGTGAAAGGAATCAGCCCCAGCATTTT.

V usage is TRBV5-1 and J usage is TRBJ2-7; D gene ambiguous. V lost 2 bases and J 0 bases, leaving 9 bases between the germline ends. The CDR3 contains 14 residues. CDR1 SGHRS and CDR2 YFSETQ come from the germline V gene. The CDR3 coding sequence is TGCGCCAGCAGCTTATACACAGACTCCTACGAGCAGTACTTC. The encoded protein is CASSLYTDSYEQYF.

This chain connects TRBV7-8 to TRBJ1-6; TRBD1 agrees at 8 bases. The CDR3 loop spans 16 amino acids. Trimming removed 5 bases from V and 10 bases from J; junction bases left unmatched: 13. Per the germline V gene, CDR1 is SGHVS and CDR2 is FQNEAQ. CDR3 loop: CASSPGGWAGGSPLHF. In DNA, the CDR3 is TGTGCCAGCAGCCCCGGGGGGTGGGCAGGGGGCTCACCCCTCCACTTT.

This clone has just a few counts. The chain links TRBV24-1 to TRBJ2-5, with D unresolved. Germline CDR1 KGHDR, CDR2 SFDVKD. V lost 9 bases to trimming and J lost 4 bases, with 14 bases between them. The length of the CDR3 is 13 residues. The CDR3: CATARSLGETQYF. The CDR3 nucleotides are TGTGCCACCGCCCGAAGTTTAGGAGAGACCCAGTACTTC.

This chain joins TRBV7-8 and TRBJ2-7; D unresolved. The germline V gene encodes CDR1 SGHVS and CDR2 FQNEAQ. The V end was cut by 1 base, the J end by 2 bases, with 12 bases between. The CDR3 runs to 15 residues. The CDR3 spells CASSLGAGIAYEQYF. DNA for the CDR3: TGTGCCAGCAGCTTAGGGGCAGGAATAGCCTACGAGCAGTACTTC.

This clone occurred a few times. This chain joins TRBV27 and TRBJ1-1, with D perhaps TRBD1 (6 bases). The germline V gene has CDR1 MNHEY and CDR2 SMNVEV (reference sequence). The V gene lost 4 bases and the J gene lost 5 bases, with 20 bases spanning the gap. This CDR3 has 16 amino acids. The CDR3 protein is CASSSPRLGAETEAFF. CDR3 DNA: TGTGCCAGCAGTTCTCCTAGACTGGGGGCTGAAACTGAAGCTTTCTTT.

The chain recombines TRBV6-1 with TRBJ1-2, with D possibly TRBD1 on 5 matching bases. The germline V and J ends were trimmed by 5 bases and 0 bases, with 16 bases remaining between them. The CDR3 contains 16 residues. Germline V lookup: CDR1 MNHNS, CDR2 SASEGT. The CDR3 DNA follows: TGTGCCAGCAGTACAGATACCGGGGCCTCTAACTATGGCTACACCTTC. It translates to CASSTDTGASNYGYTF.

This clone is judged medium-sized. This chain uses TRBV7-9 with TRBJ1-1; D ambiguous. Trimming took off 3 bases at V and 2 bases at J, with 4 bases between the two ends. This CDR3 spans 12 amino acids. Germline CDR1 reads SEHNR; CDR2 reads FQNEAQ (reference sequence). CDR3 nucleotide sequence: TGTGCCAGCAGCTTTAGTAACACTGAAGCTTTCTTT. It translates to CASSFSNTEAFF.

The J gene is TRBJ1-1, the V gene TRBV6-1, with 10 bases fitting TRBD1. V dropped 5 bases and J dropped 6; count of bases not matched to a gene: 9. In germline, CDR1 is MNHNS, CDR2 SASEGT. This CDR3 is 15 amino acids long. CDR3 region: CASSRKTGGYSEAFF. The CDR3 DNA follows: TGTGCCAGCAGTAGAAAGACAGGGGGCTATTCTGAAGCTTTCTTT.

As regards this clone: The same CDR3 can be traced to other DNA sequences in this sample. The genes are TRBV7-6 and TRBJ2-7, with a possible D match to TRBD2 (6 bases). The V and J ends lost 1 base and 5 bases respectively, with 24 bases between them. In germline, CDR1 is SGHVS, CDR2 FNYEAQ. CDR3 length: 18 amino acids. The CDR3 DNA sequence: TGTGCCAGCAGCTTAGTTCCCCTGGGCCAGCGGGTAGGAGACGAGCAGTACTTC. It is translated as CASSLVPLGQRVGDEQYF. Full variable domain (remainder filled in from reference TRBV7-6 and TRBJ2-7): GAGVSQSPRYKVTKRGQDVALRCDPISGHVSLYWYRQALGQGPEFLTYFNYEAQQDKSGLPNDRFSAERPEGSISTLTIQRTEQRDSAMYRCASSLVPLGQRVGDEQYFGPGTRLTVT.

Worth noting for this clone: The junction departs from germline at one end; a sequencing error may be responsible. V is TRBV11-2 and J is TRBJ2-7; TRBD2 is a possible D gene (6 bases). CDR3 length: 14 amino acids. Germline V gene sequence: CDR1 SGHAT, CDR2 FQNNGV. This CDR3 reads CDSSLGGYSEEQYF. In DNA form, the CDR3 reads TGTGACAGCAGCTTAGGAGGGTACTCCGAGGAGCAGTACTTC.

V and J are TRBV7-3 and TRBJ2-1; 9 nucleotides line up with TRBD1. V lost 5 bases, J lost 10 bases, and 3 bases stayed unmatched. CDR1 and CDR2 (germline): SGHTA, FQGTGA. The CDR3 is made up of 12 amino acids. The CDR3 DNA sequence: TGTGCCAGCAGCCCGGGGACAGGGGAGCAGTTCTTC. Its protein is CASSPGTGEQFF.

This clone turned up a few times. An end of the junction does not agree with germline; a read error may underlie this. The V call is TRBV29-1, the J call TRBJ2-1, with D unclear. The CDR3 is 15 residues long. The germline V gene has CDR1 SQVTM and CDR2 ANQGSEA. The CDR3 protein is CSVDGGWASYNEQLF. The CDR3 DNA follows: TGCAGCGTTGACGGTGGGTGGGCGTCCTACAATGAGCAGCTCTTC.

In this sample, this clone turned up a few times. This rearrangement joins TRBV15 to TRBJ2-7, with D possibly called TRBD1 or TRBD2 (5 bases each). Trimming stripped 6 bases from V and 1 base from J, with 16 bases between. This CDR3 is 15 amino acids long. CDR1 and CDR2 (germline): LNHNV, YYDKDF (reference sequence). CDR3 sequence: CATSANRDGSYEQYF. In nucleotides, the CDR3 is TGTGCCACCAGTGCTAACCGGGACGGGTCCTACGAGCAGTACTTC.

This clone was seen more than once but under ten times. This chain connects TRBV6-1 to TRBJ1-2; 10 bases map to TRBD1. Looked up from germline, CDR1 is MNHNS and CDR2 is SASEGT. The CDR3 is 13 amino acids. After removal of 3 bases from V and 7 bases from J, the junction contained 2 bases not matched to a gene. The CDR3 DNA follows: TGTGCCAGCAGTGAGGGGACAGGGGTTGGCTACACCTTC. Amino acids: CASSEGTGVGYTF.

The V gene is TRBV11-1, the J gene TRBJ1-2; the match to TRBD1 covers 7 bases. Germline CDR1 reads SGHAT; CDR2 reads FQDESV (reference sequence). Trimming removed 4 bases from V and 6 bases from J; junction bases left unmatched: 11. The CDR3 spans 15 residues. In nucleotides, the CDR3 is TGTGCCAGCAGCTCCCAACCAGGGGGAGCTGATGGCTACACCTTC. This sequence encodes CASSSQPGGADGYTF.

In the case of this clone: At one end the junction does not follow the germline gene, possibly because of a read error. The V call is TRBV7-3, the J call TRBJ2-1; 7 bases are shared with TRBD2. Germline V gives CDR1 SGHTA, CDR2 FQGTGA. The CDR3 covers 15 residues. The chain's CDR3 is CDSRETVLALNEQFF. CDR3 DNA sequence: TGTGACAGCAGGGAAACGGTACTAGCGCTCAATGAGCAGTTCTTC.

The CDR3 DNA follows: TGTGCCAGCAGCTTAAACCAGGGGGCAGGCTATGGCTACACCTTC. Translation: CASSLNQGAGYGYTF. The J gene is TRBJ1-2, the V gene TRBV7-2; 8 bases agree with TRBD1. The CDR3 runs 15 residues. The V gene's germline CDR1 is SGHTA and CDR2 FQGNSA. V gave up 2 bases and J gave up 4 bases; unmatched junction bases: 6.

This clone was detected many times. A much larger clone lies one base from this, so it may be a read error. V usage is TRBV9 and J usage is TRBJ2-1; 9 bases line up with TRBD2. This CDR3 is 15 amino acids long. From germline, CDR1 is SGDLS and CDR2 YYNGEE. The CDR3 DNA is TGTGCCAGCAGCGAACATGGAGCGGGAGGCAATGAGCAGCTCTTC. Translating gives CASSEHGAGGNEQLF.